What follows are 19 T cell receptor beta chains derived from one specimen sequenced in a study of identical twins. Each CDR3 protein is one row after TCRdb ran MiXCR on the 5' RACE reads. The table lists roughly 1,500,000 distinct CDR3 sequences, about 31% of them singletons. The specimen was cord blood. These receptors originate from a newborn girl in good health.

Regarding this clonotype: A read error may account for a junction end that differs from germline. V usage is TRBV5-1 and J usage is TRBJ2-5; D is possibly TRBD1 or TRBD2 (6 bases each). CDR1 is SGHRS, CDR2 YFSETQ, per germline. The CDR3 is 15 residues long. Here the CDR3 DNA reads TGCGCCTGCAGAGGGGGGCTAATTCAAAGGGAGACCCAGTACTTC. It specifies CACRGGLIQRETQYF. The complete variable domain, with remaining parts taken from reference TRBV5-1 and TRBJ2-5, reads KAGVTQTPRYLIKTRGQQVTLSCSPISGHRSVSWYQQTPGQGLQFLFEYFSETQRNKGNFPGRFSGRQFSNSRSEMNVSTLELGDSALYLCACRGGLIQRETQYFGPGTRLLVL.

This clonotype has more than one count but fewer than ten. The V and J genes are TRBV12-3 or TRBV12-4 and TRBJ1-5; the match to TRBD1 covers 10 bases. The CDR3 extends over 14 amino acids. V lost 6 bases, J lost 7 bases, and 6 bases stayed unmatched. The DNA of the CDR3 is TGTGCCAGCAGGAAGACAGGGGGCGGGCAGCCCCAGCATTTT. It specifies CASRKTGGGQPQHF.

This clonotype was counted a few times. The rearrangement joins TRBV11-2 to TRBJ2-7, with unresolved D. CDR1 and CDR2 from the germline V gene are SGHAT and FQNNGV. The CDR3 runs 15 residues. Between the trimmed V and J ends, which lost 2 bases and 0 bases, there was a span of 11 bases. The CDR3: CASSLNSAPSYEQYF. The CDR3 DNA reads TGTGCCAGCAGCTTAAACTCGGCCCCCTCCTACGAGCAGTACTTC.

Many counts were recorded for this clonotype. The V and J genes are TRBV5-1 and TRBJ2-3; weak D call: TRBD2 (6 bases). The germline V gene encodes CDR1 SGHRS and CDR2 YFSETQ. The CDR3 has 14 amino acids. V was shortened by 4 bases and J by 4 bases, with 13 bases between the two germline ends. The CDR3 DNA follows: TGCGCCAGCAGCGTCCGAGGGAGGTCAGATACGCAGTATTTT. This codes for CASSVRGRSDTQYF.

This clonotype appeared a few times. This chain uses TRBV11-2 with TRBJ2-7; 9 positions agree with TRBD1. Losses at the gene ends were 1 base for V and 3 bases for J; bases not matched to a gene: 4. This CDR3 is built from 15 residues. Per germline, CDR1 SGHAT and CDR2 FQNNGV. In nucleotides, the CDR3 is TGTGCCAGCAGCTTAGCGGACAGGGGCCTCTACGAGCAGTACTTC. Protein product: CASSLADRGLYEQYF.

This clonotype was seen ten or more times. J is TRBJ2-1 and V is TRBV29-1, with D possibly matching TRBD1 (6 bases). The CDR3 consists of 12 residues. Germline V gives CDR1 SQVTM, CDR2 ANQGSEA. V dropped 4 bases and J dropped 5 bases, with 9 bases sitting between them. The CDR3: CSVVGADNEQFF. Here the CDR3 DNA reads TGCAGCGTTGTGGGGGCAGACAATGAGCAGTTCTTC.

V gene TRBV10-3 combines with J gene TRBJ2-2, with a weak D call TRBD1 (6 bases). Trimming took 6 bases from V and 0 from J, leaving 11 bases between them. The CDR3 covers 15 residues. Per germline, CDR1 ENHRY and CDR2 SYGVKD. The CDR3 nucleotides read TGTGCCATCAGGGACAGTGCAACGAACACCGGGGAGCTGTTTTTT. This sequence encodes CAIRDSATNTGELFF.

V and J are TRBV14 and TRBJ2-1; D may match TRBD1 or TRBD2 (6 bases each). The CDR3 is made up of 12 amino acids. V shed 1 base and J shed 15 bases, with 13 bases lying between them. Germline V gives CDR1 SGHDN, CDR2 FVKESK. The CDR3 nucleotides read TGTGCCAGCAGCCAAGTACGGGGGCATTGGTTCTTC. As protein: CASSQVRGHWFF.

This clonotype was seen a few times. J is TRBJ1-2 and V is TRBV10-3; no clear D gene. The V end was cut by 3 bases, the J end by 8 bases, with 16 bases between. The CDR3 runs to 14 residues. Germline CDR1 is ENHRY and CDR2 is SYGVKD. In nucleotides, the CDR3 is TGTGCCATCAGTGATCGGCCCTACTTGAGGGGCTACACCTTC. Translating gives CAISDRPYLRGYTF.

A few counts support this clonotype. This chain connects TRBV21-1 to TRBJ1-5. TRBV21-1 is noted as a pseudogene. This CDR3 has 13 residues. In DNA, the CDR3 is TGTGCCAGCCGATTACGGAGCAATCAGCCCCAGCATTTT. Amino acid sequence: CASRLRSNQPQHF.

The chain combines TRBV20-1 with TRBJ2-5; 11 nucleotides line up with TRBD2. Trimming cost V 6 bases and J 11 bases; bases outside gene matches: 11. The CDR3 length is 13 residues. The V gene's germline CDR1 is DFQATT and CDR2 SNEGSKA (reference sequence). The CDR3 DNA is TGCAGTGCCCTGATAGCGGGAGGGAATGAGCAGTACTTC. Protein sequence: CSALIAGGNEQYF.

The chain combines TRBV7-2 with TRBJ2-3; 9 bases fit TRBD1. This CDR3 comprises 15 residues. CDR1 is SGHTA, CDR2 FQGNSA, per germline. Trimming took 1 base from V and 4 from J; bases not matched to a gene: 3. The CDR3 reads CASSLGDRVPDTQYF. The CDR3 DNA is TGTGCCAGCAGCTTAGGGGACAGGGTACCAGATACGCAGTATTTT.

This clonotype was observed many times. The chain uses TRBV4-1 and TRBJ2-1; the D is unclear. The germline CDR1 and CDR2 sequences are MGHRA and YSYEKL. The CDR3 loop spans 15 amino acids. Trimming stripped 4 bases from V and 6 bases from J, with 16 bases between. CDR3 loop: CASSPLILLGNEQFF. The CDR3 DNA sequence: TGCGCCAGCAGCCCCCTCATACTTCTCGGCAATGAGCAGTTCTTC.

The chain uses TRBV4-2 and TRBJ2-5; 9 bases are a match to TRBD1. The V gene end was trimmed by 1 base and the J gene end by 2 bases; junction bases not matched to a gene: 5. From germline, CDR1 is LGHNA and CDR2 YNFKEQ. The CDR3 contains 16 residues. The CDR3 DNA sequence: TGTGCCAGCAGCCAAGGTGGGGACAGGGAGCAAGAGACCCAGTACTTC. It specifies CASSQGGDREQETQYF.

This clonotype came up a few times. The rearrangement uses TRBV6-6 and TRBJ2-1; 8 positions match TRBD1. The CDR3 sequence is 15 residues long. V was pared by 6 bases and J by 9 bases, with 13 bases of the junction left unmatched. Germline CDR1 and CDR2: MNHNY and SVGAGI (reference sequence). CDR3 nucleotide sequence: TGTGCCAGCAGCCTATCCGGGACAGGAGGTGGTGAGCAGTTCTTC. Its translation: CASSLSGTGGGEQFF.

This clonotype was observed a few times. One junction end does not reproduce the germline sequence, and a read error may be involved. This chain connects TRBV12-3 or TRBV12-4 to TRBJ2-7; weak D call: TRBD1 (7 bases). This CDR3 region has 13 residues. CDR3 region: CASRGDASYEQYF. The DNA for the CDR3 is TGCGCCAGCAGGGGGGACGCATCCTACGAGCAGTACTTC.

CDR3 amino acids: CASSLTSAKSEQYF. The CDR3 DNA sequence: TGCGCCAGCAGCCTGACTAGCGCGAAATCTGAGCAGTACTTC. This chain connects TRBV5-1 to TRBJ2-5, with 8 bases fitting TRBD2. The germline CDR1 and CDR2 sequences are SGHRS and YFSETQ. V trimming: 4 bases; J trimming: 11 bases; junction bases outside the gene matches: 13. The CDR3 sequence is 14 residues long.

The chain recombines TRBV9 with TRBJ2-1, with 10 bases fitting TRBD2. Trimming at V came to 3 bases and at J to 6 bases, leaving 15 bases not matched to a gene. CDR1 SGDLS and CDR2 YYNGEE come from the germline V gene. The CDR3 has 18 residues. The CDR3 sequence: CASSGGFKLAGISNEQFF. CDR3 nucleotide sequence: TGTGCCAGCAGCGGAGGATTTAAACTAGCGGGAATATCCAATGAGCAGTTCTTC.

The gene calls are TRBV6-2 or TRBV6-3 and TRBJ1-6; D is possibly TRBD1 (5 bases). This CDR3 has 14 residues. CDR1 is MNHEY and CDR2 is SVGEGT in the germline V gene. V was trimmed by 1 base and J by 8 bases, leaving 9 bases between them. DNA for the CDR3: TGTGCCAGCAGTTACTATGGCAGGGATTCACCCCTCCACTTT. Translating gives CASSYYGRDSPLHF.